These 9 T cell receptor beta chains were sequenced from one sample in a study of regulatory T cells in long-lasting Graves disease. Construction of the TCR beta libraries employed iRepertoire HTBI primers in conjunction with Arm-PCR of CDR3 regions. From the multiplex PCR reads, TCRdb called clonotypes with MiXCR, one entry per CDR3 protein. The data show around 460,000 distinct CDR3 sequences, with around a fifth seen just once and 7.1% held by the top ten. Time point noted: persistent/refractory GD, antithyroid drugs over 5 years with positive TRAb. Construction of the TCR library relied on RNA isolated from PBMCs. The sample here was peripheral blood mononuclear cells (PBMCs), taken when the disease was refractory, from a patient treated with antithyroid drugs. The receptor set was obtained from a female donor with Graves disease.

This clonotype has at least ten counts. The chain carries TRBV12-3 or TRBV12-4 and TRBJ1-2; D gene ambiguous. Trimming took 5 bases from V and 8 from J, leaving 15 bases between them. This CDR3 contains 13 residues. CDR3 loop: CASSPPGPGGYTF. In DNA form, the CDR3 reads TGTGCCAGCAGTCCCCCCGGTCCAGGAGGCTACACCTTC.

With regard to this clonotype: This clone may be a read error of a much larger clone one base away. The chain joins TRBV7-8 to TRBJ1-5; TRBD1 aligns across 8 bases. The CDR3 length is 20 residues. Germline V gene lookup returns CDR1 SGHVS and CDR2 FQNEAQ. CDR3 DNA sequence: TGTGCCAGCAGCTTAGCGCAGGGGGCGGGGGCCCCTAATAGCAATCAGTCCCAGCATTTT. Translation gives CASSLAQGAGAPNSNQSQHF.

CDR3 in DNA: TGTGCCAGCAGCTTAAGAGGACAGGGTGAAAGCGAGCAGTTCTTC. Protein product: CASSLRGQGESEQFF. The rearrangement uses TRBV7-3 and TRBJ2-1; 8 nucleotides align to TRBD1. The CDR3 has 15 amino acids. Germline assignment: CDR1 SGHTA and CDR2 FQGTGA. Trimming took 1 base from V and 10 from J; bases not matched to a gene: 9.

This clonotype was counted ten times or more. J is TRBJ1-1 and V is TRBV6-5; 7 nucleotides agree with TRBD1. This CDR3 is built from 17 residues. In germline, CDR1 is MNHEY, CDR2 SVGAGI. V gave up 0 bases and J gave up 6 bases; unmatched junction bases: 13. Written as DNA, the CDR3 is TGTGCCAGCAGTTACTCGAAGGGGGCTCTAACGGACCCTGAAGCTTTCTTT. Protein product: CASSYSKGALTDPEAFF.

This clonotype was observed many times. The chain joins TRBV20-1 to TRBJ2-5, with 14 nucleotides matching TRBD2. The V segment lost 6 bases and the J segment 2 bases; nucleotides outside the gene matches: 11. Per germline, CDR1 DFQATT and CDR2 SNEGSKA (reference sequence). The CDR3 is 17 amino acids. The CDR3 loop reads CSASSWTSGRTQETQYF. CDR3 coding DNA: TGCAGTGCCTCCTCATGGACTAGCGGGAGGACACAAGAGACCCAGTACTTC.

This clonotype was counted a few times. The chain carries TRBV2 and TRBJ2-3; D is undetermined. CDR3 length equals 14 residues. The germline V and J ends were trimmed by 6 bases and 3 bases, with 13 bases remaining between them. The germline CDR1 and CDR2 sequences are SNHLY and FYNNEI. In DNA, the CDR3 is TGTGCCAGCAGCCCGAATTCCCCTACAGATACGCAGTATTTT. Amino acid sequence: CASSPNSPTDTQYF.

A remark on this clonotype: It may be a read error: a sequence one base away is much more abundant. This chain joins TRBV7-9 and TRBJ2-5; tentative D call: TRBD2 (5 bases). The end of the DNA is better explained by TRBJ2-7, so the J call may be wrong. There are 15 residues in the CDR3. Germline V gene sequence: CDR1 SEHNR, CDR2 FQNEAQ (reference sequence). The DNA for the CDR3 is TGTGCCAGCAGCTTAGCGGAAGGGAGACCCTACGAGCAGTACTTC. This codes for CASSLAEGRPYEQYF.

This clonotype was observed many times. The chain's CDR3 is CASSSSGRPPYEQYF. The CDR3 coding sequence is TGTGCCAGCAGTTCTAGCGGGAGGCCACCCTACGAGCAGTACTTC. The rearrangement joins TRBV28 to TRBJ2-7; 11 positions agree with TRBD2. CDR3 size: 15 residues. V shed 4 bases and J 2 bases; nucleotides not matched to a gene: 4. CDR1 and CDR2 from the germline V gene are MDHEN and SYDVKM.

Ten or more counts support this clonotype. CDR3 in amino acids: CASSAWGQGYGYTF. The CDR3 DNA follows: TGTGCCAGCAGTGCATGGGGACAGGGATACGGCTACACCTTC. J is TRBJ1-2 and V is TRBV27; 9 nucleotides match TRBD1. Germline V gene data show CDR1 as MNHEY and CDR2 as SMNVEV (reference sequence). CDR3 length equals 14 residues. J gave up 8 bases and V 5 bases, and 9 bases lay outside the gene matches.